This paragraph reports one T cell receptor (beta chain). The CDR3 is made up of 17 amino acids. Deletions cut 0 bases from V and 4 bases from J, with 16 bases between. The germline V gene has CDR1 LGHNA and CDR2 YSLEER. Assay: immunoSEQ multiplex PCR; the TCRdb copy retains only in-frame clones and omits some. This sample has about 150,000 clones, with roughly nine tenths found just once. These data come from a study of T cell responses to AZD1222 COVID-19 vaccine. The sequence came from an adult in good health. The chain couples TRBV4-3 to TRBJ2-1; possible D gene TRBD1, 6 bases. Specimen: peripheral blood, collected on day 0 of AZD1222 vaccination. The CDR3 bases are TGCGCCAGCAGCCAAGAGTTGGAACAGGGCAGGTACAATGAGCAGTTCTTC. Translating it yields CASSQELEQGRYNEQFF.